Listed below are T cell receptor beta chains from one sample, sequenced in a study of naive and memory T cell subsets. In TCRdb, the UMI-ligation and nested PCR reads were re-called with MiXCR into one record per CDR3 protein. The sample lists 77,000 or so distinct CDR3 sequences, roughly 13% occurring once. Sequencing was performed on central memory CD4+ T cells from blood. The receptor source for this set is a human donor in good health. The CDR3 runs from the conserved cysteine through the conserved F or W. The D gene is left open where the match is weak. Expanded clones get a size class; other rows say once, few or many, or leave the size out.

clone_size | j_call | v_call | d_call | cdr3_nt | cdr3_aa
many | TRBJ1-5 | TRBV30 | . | TGTGCCTGGAGCCCCGCCCCGGTTCTTAGCAATCAGCCCCAGCATTTT | CAWSPAPVLSNQPQHF
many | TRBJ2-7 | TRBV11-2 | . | TGTGCCAGCAGGAAGCTTTACGAGCAGTACTTC | CASRKLYEQYF
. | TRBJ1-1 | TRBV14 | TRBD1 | TGTGCCAGCAGCCAGACAGGGGTGAACACTGAAGCTTTCTTT | CASSQTGVNTEAFF
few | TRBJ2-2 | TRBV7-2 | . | TGTGCCAGCAGCGTAAAACAGGGAATCACCGGGGAGCTGTTTTTT | CASSVKQGITGELFF
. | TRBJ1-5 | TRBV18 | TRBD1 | TGTGCCAGCTCACCTGGACAGGGAACAGGACAGCCCCAGCATTTT | CASSPGQGTGQPQHF
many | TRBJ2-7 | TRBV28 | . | TGTGCCAGCATCCTGGGGAGCTCCTACGAGCAGTACTTC | CASILGSSYEQYF
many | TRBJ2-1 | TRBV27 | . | TGTGCCAGCAGTCCCGTAGCGGAGCAGAACAATGAGCAGTTCTTC | CASSPVAEQNNEQFF
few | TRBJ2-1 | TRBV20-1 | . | TGCAGTGCTAGTCTCCGGGAGAGCCTCTACAATGAGCAGTTCTTC | CSASLRESLYNEQFF
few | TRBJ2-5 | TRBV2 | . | TGTGCCAGCAGTATCCGGGACACCGATTCGGGGACCCAGTACTTC | CASSIRDTDSGTQYF
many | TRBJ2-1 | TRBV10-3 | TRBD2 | TGTGCCATCAGTGAGACAGCGGGAGATTACAATGAGCAGTTCTTC | CAISETAGDYNEQFF
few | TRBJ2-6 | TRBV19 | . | TGTGCCAGTAGTCGGGGAGGAGGCTCTGGGGCCAACGTCCTGACTTTC | CASSRGGGSGANVLTF
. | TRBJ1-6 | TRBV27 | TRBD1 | TGTGCCAGCAGTTTACGGACAGGGGAGGGTAGAAGTTCACCCCTCCACTTT | CASSLRTGEGRSSPLHF
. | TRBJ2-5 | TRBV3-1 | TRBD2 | TGTGCCAGCAGCCAAGATAGGCTAGCGGGTTTCGAGACCCAGTACTTC | CASSQDRLAGFETQYF
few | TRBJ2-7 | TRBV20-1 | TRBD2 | TGCAGTGCTAGAGCCCCGGGACTAGCGGGAAGCGAGCAGTACTTC | CSARAPGLAGSEQYF
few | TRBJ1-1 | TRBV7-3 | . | TGTGCCAGCAGGGGAGCTACGAACACTGAAGCTTTCTTT | CASRGATNTEAFF
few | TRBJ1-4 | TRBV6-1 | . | TGTGCCAGCAGTGCGGGGCTAGGAACCACTAATGAAAAACTGTTTTTT | CASSAGLGTTNEKLFF
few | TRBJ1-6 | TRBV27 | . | TGTGCCAGCAGCGTTAGTTTTTCACCCCTCCACTTT | CASSVSFSPLHF
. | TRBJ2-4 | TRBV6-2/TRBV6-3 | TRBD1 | TGTGCCAGCAGGCCGGCGACAGGGCCCAAAAACATTCAGTACTTC | CASRPATGPKNIQYF
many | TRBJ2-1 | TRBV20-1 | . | TGCAGTGCTAGAGATAGCGGATGGGGGTACAATGAGCAGTTCTTC | CSARDSGWGYNEQFF
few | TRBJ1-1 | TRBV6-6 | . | TGTGCCAGCAGTTACTCAGACAGAAACACTGAAGCTTTCTTT | CASSYSDRNTEAFF
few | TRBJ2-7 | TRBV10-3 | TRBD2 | TGTGCCATCAGAGAGGGAGGGGATCGCGAACCCGAGCAGTACTTC | CAIREGGDREPEQYF
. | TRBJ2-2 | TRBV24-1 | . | TGTGCCACCAGTGACAATGGCCGGGACACCGGGGAGCTGTTTTTT | CATSDNGRDTGELFF
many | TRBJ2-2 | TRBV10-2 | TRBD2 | TGCGCCAGTCGACTAGCGGGAGGCACCGGGGAGCTGTTTTTT | CASRLAGGTGELFF
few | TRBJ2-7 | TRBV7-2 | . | TGTGCCAGCAGCTTAACGGCAGTCTACGAGCAGTACTTC | CASSLTAVYEQYF
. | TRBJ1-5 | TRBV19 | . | TGTGCCAGTAGCCCCGAACGATCCCTGCCCCAGCATTTT | CASSPERSLPQHF
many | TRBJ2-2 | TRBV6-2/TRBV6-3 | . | TGTGCCAGCACAGCCGCGAACACCGGGGAGCTGTTTTTT | CASTAANTGELFF
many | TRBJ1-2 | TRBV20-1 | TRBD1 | TGCAGTGCTCAGGACAGGGTAGCTCATGGCTACACCTTC | CSAQDRVAHGYTF
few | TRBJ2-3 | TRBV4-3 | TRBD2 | TGCGCCAGCAGCCAAGTTGACACTAGCGGGACTAGCACAGATACGCAGTATTTT | CASSQVDTSGTSTDTQYF
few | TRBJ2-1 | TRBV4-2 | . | TGTGCCAGCAGCCTAGAGCGCTCCTACAATGAGCAGTTCTTC | CASSLERSYNEQFF
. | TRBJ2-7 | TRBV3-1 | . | TGTGCCAGCAGCCCCCGGGCCGCAGGATCATCATACGAGCAGTACTTC | CASSPRAAGSSYEQYF
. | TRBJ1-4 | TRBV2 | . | TGTGCCAGCACTAAGGGCCTTTGGGGGAGTAATGAAAAACTGTTTTTT | CASTKGLWGSNEKLFF
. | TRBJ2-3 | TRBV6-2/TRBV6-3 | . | TGTGCCAGCAGACCCACTGGCGCAGATACGCAGTATTTT | CASRPTGADTQYF
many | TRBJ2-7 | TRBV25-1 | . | TGTGCCAGCAGTGATAGCTACGAGCAGTACTTC | CASSDSYEQYF